This TCR beta chain was observed in a study of PD-1 blockade in classical Hodgkin lymphoma. About the study: The study gave patients nivolumab 3 mg/kg intravenously every 2 weeks.

This clone was observed a handful of times. Its target is not known. General study points: Complete responders started with a diversity level that resembled newly diagnosed patients at baseline. Repertoire differences lack defined causes, possibly disease activity or prior therapy.

V lost 5 bases and J lost 1; bases outside the gene matches: 16. CDR1 is MNHEY and CDR2 is SMNVEV in the germline V gene (reference sequence). CDR3 size: 18 residues. Time point indicated: cycle 4 day 1 (C4D1), after 6 weeks of nivolumab. Relapses following autologous stem cell transplantation were seen in all patients, with brentuximab vedotin exposure varying. Patients showed best responses of complete response, partial response or progressive disease. Produced via immunoSEQ multiplex PCR; TCRdb's table is partial and in-frame only. The sample contains approximately 90,000 clones, about 83% of which appear only once.

This receptor was identified in a human donor with classical Hodgkin lymphoma. This rearrangement joins TRBV27 to TRBJ1-2; 7 bases map to TRBD1. This specimen was peripheral blood mononuclear cells (PBMCs), taken before the fourth cycle of nivolumab. CDR3 sequence (DNA): TGTGCCAGCAGTACCATACAGGGGCAGATTAATCTTAACTATGGCTACACCTTC. It encodes CASSTIQGQINLNYGYTF.